The 32 T cell receptor beta chains below come from one sample, sequenced in a study of response to subunit inactivated influenza vaccine. MiXCR, applied by TCRdb to the RT-PCR reads, yields one record per CDR3 protein. The repertoire holds 500,000 or so distinct CDR3 sequences, with more than 15% as singletons. Sequencing was performed on CD4+ T cells sorted from PBMCs, taken around 25 months after vaccination. The source of these receptors is a man aged 50-75 years who received an inactivated influenza vaccine.

This clonotype was seen ten or more times. The chain has TRBV3-1 and TRBJ2-7; D uncertain. The germline CDR1 and CDR2 sequences are LGHDT and YNNKEL (reference sequence). The germline V and J ends were trimmed by 3 bases and 3 bases, with 6 bases remaining between them. The CDR3 is 12 residues long. CDR3 protein: CASSQMSYEQYF. CDR3 DNA: TGTGCCAGCAGCCAGATGAGCTACGAGCAGTACTTC.

The rearrangement joins TRBV6-1 to TRBJ2-5; 12 nucleotides match TRBD1. Germline values: CDR1 MNHNS, CDR2 SASEGT. V shed 6 bases and J 11 bases; nucleotides not matched to a gene: 13. The CDR3 totals 15 residues. The CDR3 reads CASSPPEGQGATQYF. CDR3 in DNA: TGTGCCAGCAGCCCCCCCGAGGGACAGGGGGCAACGCAGTACTTC.

This clonotype was detected a few times. The chain recombines TRBV20-1 with TRBJ2-3; maybe TRBD2 (6 bases). CDR1 and CDR2 (germline): DFQATT, SNEGSKA (reference sequence). Trimming shortened V by 6 bases and J by 1 base, and 14 bases separated the two germline ends. This CDR3 region has 14 residues. The CDR3, as DNA: TGCAGTGCGGGAGGCACTACTCGCACAGATACGCAGTATTTT. Translation gives CSAGGTTRTDTQYF.

In its sample, this clonotype was seen a few times. This chain links TRBV4-2 with TRBJ2-3, with D tentatively TRBD1 (5 bases). The germline gives CDR1 LGHNA, CDR2 YNFKEQ. V lost 7 bases and J lost 1, with 15 bases in between. The CDR3 extends over 15 amino acids. The CDR3 region has the DNA TGTGCCAGCAAGGGGCGACTTTTGGGCACAGATACGCAGTATTTT. It translates to CASKGRLLGTDTQYF.

This clonotype was seen only a few times. This chain joins TRBV7-2 and TRBJ2-2; D uncertain. Between the trimmed V and J ends, which lost 3 bases and 4 bases, there was a span of 9 bases. The CDR3 extends over 14 amino acids. Germline V gives CDR1 SGHTA, CDR2 FQGNSA. CDR3 DNA: TGTGCCAGCAGCTTTCAGGCCGGCACCGGGGAGCTGTTTTTT. Its translation is CASSFQAGTGELFF.

This clonotype was detected only a few times. The CDR3 reads CASSDPGMGQNIQYF. CDR3 in DNA: TGTGCCAGCAGTGACCCTGGGATGGGCCAAAACATTCAGTACTTC. The chain is built from TRBV6-1 and TRBJ2-4; D gene ambiguous. CDR3 length: 15 amino acids. Germline CDR1 and CDR2: MNHNS and SASEGT. With 3 bases removed from V and 5 bases from J, the gap between germline ends came to 14 bases.

The chain links TRBV12-3 or TRBV12-4 to TRBJ2-2; 7 bases are shared with TRBD1. The CDR3 spans 16 residues. V lost 6 bases and J lost 5; bases outside the gene matches: 12. This chain's CDR3 is CASSKPGQARTGELFF. The CDR3 DNA reads TGTGCCAGCAGCAAACCCGGACAGGCGCGGACCGGGGAGCTGTTTTTT.

CDR3 region: CASSQDVRGNEKLFF. The CDR3 bases are TGCGCCAGCAGCCAAGATGTTCGGGGTAATGAAAAACTGTTTTTT. The chain combines TRBV4-1 with TRBJ1-4; D gene unclear. CDR3 length: 15 residues. Per germline, CDR1 MGHRA and CDR2 YSYEKL. V shed 0 bases and J shed 4 bases, with 9 bases lying between them.

This clonotype has at least ten counts. This sequence joins TRBV15 and TRBJ2-2; D is uncertain. V was trimmed by 5 bases and J by 3 bases, leaving 7 bases between them. The CDR3 is 13 amino acids. Germline V gene sequence: CDR1 LNHNV, CDR2 YYDKDF (reference sequence). This CDR3 reads CATSSGYTGELFF. The CDR3 DNA is TGTGCCACCAGCTCTGGATACACCGGGGAGCTGTTTTTT.

The J gene is TRBJ1-5, the V gene TRBV9; D remains unclear. The V end was cut by 4 bases, the J end by 0 bases, with 8 bases between. This CDR3 contains 14 residues. In germline, CDR1 is SGDLS, CDR2 YYNGEE. The CDR3 DNA reads as TGTGCCAGCAGCCCCGACGGTAGCAATCAGCCCCAGCATTTT. It encodes CASSPDGSNQPQHF. The full variable domain, completed using reference TRBV9 and TRBJ1-5, is DSGVTQTPKHLITATGQRVTLRCSPRSGDLSVYWYQQSLDQGLQFLIQYYNGEERAKGNILERFSAQQFPDLHSELNLSSLELGDSALYFCASSPDGSNQPQHFGDGTRLSIL.

This clonotype was observed a handful of times. The chain links TRBV3-1 to TRBJ2-1; D gene ambiguous. The CDR3 has 16 amino acids. CDR1 LGHDT and CDR2 YNNKEL come from the germline V gene (reference sequence). V lost 0 bases to trimming and J lost 0 bases, with 9 bases between them. The CDR3 spells CASSQDTRASYNEQFF. The CDR3 DNA sequence: TGTGCCAGCAGCCAAGATACGAGAGCCTCCTACAATGAGCAGTTCTTC.

This chain connects TRBV10-3 to TRBJ1-5, with 10 bases that match TRBD1. V lost 2 bases, J lost 4 bases, and 8 bases stayed unmatched. This CDR3 contains 17 residues. Germline V gene data show CDR1 as ENHRY and CDR2 as SYGVKD. Here the CDR3 DNA reads TGTGCCATCAGTGAGCGGTTGCAGGGACAGGGGAATCAGCCCCAGCATTTT. It is translated as CAISERLQGQGNQPQHF.

J is TRBJ2-3 and V is TRBV4-3, with D uncertain. The CDR3 has 16 residues. Trimming cost V 3 bases and J 2 bases, with 15 bases left between them. Germline loops: CDR1 LGHNA, CDR2 YSLEER. The DNA of the CDR3 is TGCGCCAGCAGCCACTCCTTGGGCGCCCTCACAGATACGCAGTATTTT. Translation gives CASSHSLGALTDTQYF.

The chain is built from TRBV18 and TRBJ2-7; tentatively, D is TRBD2 (5 bases). The germline gives CDR1 KGHSH, CDR2 LQKENI. The CDR3 consists of 15 residues. V was cut by 2 bases and J by 1 base, with 12 bases left in between. The CDR3 DNA reads as TGTGCCAGCTCACCAGGACGTAGCGTTTCCTACGAGCAGTACTTC. Translated: CASSPGRSVSYEQYF.

The rearrangement links TRBV18 to TRBJ1-2; 9 bases agree with TRBD1. J was trimmed by 7 bases and V by 5 bases; bases with no gene match: 5. The CDR3 runs 13 residues. Germline lookup yields CDR1 KGHSH and CDR2 LQKENI. Here the CDR3 DNA reads TGTGCCAGCTCAACAGGGGGCTTTTCTGGCTACACCTTC. Protein product: CASSTGGFSGYTF.

A few counts support this clonotype. CDR3 in DNA: TGTGCCAGCAGCGTAGATGGGGGGCGAGACACCGGGGAGCTGTTTTTT. It is translated as CASSVDGGRDTGELFF. The chain carries TRBV9 and TRBJ2-2; tentatively, D is TRBD1 or TRBD2 (6 bases each). The CDR3 extends over 16 amino acids. Germline V gene lookup returns CDR1 SGDLS and CDR2 YYNGEE. Trimming left V 0 bases short and J 3 bases short, with 12 bases between.

This rearrangement joins TRBV29-1 to TRBJ2-7, with D maybe TRBD2 (5 bases). CDR1 is SQVTM, CDR2 ANQGSEA, per germline. V was clipped by 1 base and J by 2 bases, with 9 bases between them. The CDR3 is made up of 13 amino acids. The CDR3 DNA reads TGCAGCGTTGAAGGACGGAGGACCTACGAGCAGTACTTC. Amino acid sequence: CSVEGRRTYEQYF.

The chain joins TRBV12-3 or TRBV12-4 to TRBJ2-7; no reliable D call. The V end was cut by 2 bases, the J end by 0 bases, with 11 bases between. The CDR3 loop spans 15 amino acids. The CDR3 sequence is CASSLLAQSSYEQYF. Here the CDR3 DNA reads TGTGCCAGCAGTTTACTCGCTCAGAGCTCCTACGAGCAGTACTTC.

This clonotype came up many times. V usage is TRBV7-2 and J usage is TRBJ2-1; 14 nucleotides line up with TRBD2. Germline CDR1 is SGHTA and CDR2 is FQGNSA. V lost 1 base, J lost 9 bases, and 5 bases stayed unmatched. This CDR3 region has 16 residues. The CDR3, as DNA: TGTGCCAGCAGCTTAGACGGACTAGCGGGAGGTCGTGAGCAGTTCTTC. Translated: CASSLDGLAGGREQFF.

This clonotype has just a few counts. The chain employs TRBV24-1 and TRBJ2-3; 8 bases are shared with TRBD1. The CDR3 sequence is 15 residues long. CDR1 is KGHDR and CDR2 is SFDVKD in the germline V gene. With 4 bases clipped from V and 1 base from J, the junction kept 3 bases outside the gene matches. CDR3: CATSELGQGTDTQYF. CDR3 DNA sequence: TGTGCCACCAGTGAGTTGGGACAGGGCACAGATACGCAGTATTTT.

This clonotype was observed a handful of times. CDR3 sequence reads: CASSSYSGRGGNEQFF. The CDR3 DNA sequence: TGTGCCAGCAGTTCCTACTCAGGGCGGGGGGGGAATGAGCAGTTCTTC. The chain is built from TRBV28 and TRBJ2-1; TRBD2 matches 9 bases. With 4 bases clipped from V and 7 bases from J, the junction kept 11 bases outside the gene matches. The CDR3 covers 16 residues. Germline values: CDR1 MDHEN, CDR2 SYDVKM.

The chain links TRBV20-1 to TRBJ2-7; 10 bases are a match to TRBD2. Germline trimming cut 4 bases from V and 2 bases from J; bases unmatched to any gene: 23. CDR1 is DFQATT and CDR2 is SNEGSKA in the germline V gene (reference sequence). This CDR3 comprises 20 residues. The CDR3, as DNA: TGCAGTGCTACCATTCCCGCGAATAGCGGGAGGTTCTTCGAGCCCTACGAGCAGTACTTC. Translating gives CSATIPANSGRFFEPYEQYF.

This clonotype has a handful of counts. V is TRBV4-1 and J is TRBJ1-1; D not certain. V was shortened by 1 base and J by 4 bases, with 7 bases between the two germline ends. The CDR3 sequence is 13 residues long. CDR1 is MGHRA and CDR2 is YSYEKL in the germline V gene. CDR3 DNA: TGCGCCAGCAGCCAAGTTGTCGGCACTGAAGCTTTCTTT. Translation gives CASSQVVGTEAFF.

This clonotype was observed a handful of times. The chain couples TRBV25-1 to TRBJ2-7; 10 bases line up with TRBD1. Germline-derived CDR1 and CDR2 are MGHDK and SYGVNS. The junction had 6 bases not matched to a gene; V was cut back by 3 bases and J by 4 bases. This CDR3 is built from 15 residues. Written as DNA, the CDR3 is TGTGCCAGCAGTGACCTGACAGGGGGCCATTACGAGCAGTACTTC. Translated, it gives CASSDLTGGHYEQYF.

Turning to this clonotype: One end of the junction varies from germline; a read error may be responsible. The J gene is TRBJ1-1, the V gene TRBV12-3 or TRBV12-4, with 9 positions matching TRBD1. This CDR3 is 14 amino acids long. The CDR3 protein is CDSSLTGGNTEAFF. The CDR3, as DNA: TGTGACAGCAGCCTGACAGGGGGGAACACTGAAGCTTTCTTT.

A remark on this clonotype: A much larger clone lies one base from this, so it may be a read error. The V call is TRBV6-1, the J call TRBJ1-3, with D uncertain. Trimming removed 5 bases from V and 2 bases from J, with 13 bases in between. Germline V gene lookup returns CDR1 MNHNS and CDR2 SASEGT. The CDR3 covers 15 residues. The DNA of the CDR3 is TGTGCCAGCAGTACGGGTCTAGGGCCTGGAAACACCATATATTTT. Amino acid sequence: CASSTGLGPGNTIYF.

In its sample, this clonotype was seen many times. The chain carries TRBV10-2 and TRBJ1-1; no firm D call. Looked up from germline, CDR1 is WSHSY and CDR2 is SAAADI. This CDR3 has 12 amino acids. The ends were cut back, 8 bases at V and 2 bases at J, with 9 bases in the middle. The chain's CDR3 is CASFRANTEAFF. DNA for the CDR3: TGCGCCAGCTTCCGGGCCAACACTGAAGCTTTCTTT.

This clonotype was seen a handful of times. The chain couples TRBV7-2 to TRBJ2-3; either TRBD1 or TRBD2 may supply D (5 bases each). Trimming removed 0 bases from V and 2 bases from J, with 12 bases in between. The germline V gene has CDR1 SGHTA and CDR2 FQGNSA. The CDR3 sequence is 16 residues long. This CDR3 is CASSLAGVGDTDTQYF. The CDR3 nucleotides are TGTGCCAGCAGCTTAGCGGGGGTCGGGGACACAGATACGCAGTATTTT.

This chain links TRBV20-1 with TRBJ1-4; 7 bases fit TRBD1. Losses at the gene ends were 6 bases for V and 7 bases for J; bases not matched to a gene: 8. The germline gives CDR1 DFQATT, CDR2 SNEGSKA (reference sequence). The CDR3 has 13 residues. This CDR3 reads CSADRQGPEKLFF. CDR3 sequence (DNA): TGCAGTGCAGACCGACAGGGTCCTGAAAAACTGTTTTTT.

This clonotype appeared a few times. V gene TRBV18 combines with J gene TRBJ2-3, with D perhaps assigned TRBD1 or TRBD2 (6 bases each). V lost 3 bases and J lost 6, with 10 bases in between. Per germline, CDR1 KGHSH and CDR2 LQKENI. CDR3 size: 13 residues. The CDR3 reads CASSPGGPDTQYF. The CDR3 DNA sequence: TGTGCCAGCTCACCGGGGGGCCCGGATACGCAGTATTTT.

The rearrangement links TRBV12-3 or TRBV12-4 to TRBJ1-4, with D possibly matching TRBD1 (6 bases). Trimming cost V 6 bases and J 6 bases, with 14 bases left between them. The CDR3 spans 14 residues. CDR3 in amino acids: CASSPGVVDEKLFF. Here the CDR3 DNA reads TGTGCCAGCAGCCCAGGGGTAGTAGATGAAAAACTGTTTTTT.

The sample holds a few counts of this clonotype. V usage is TRBV28 and J usage is TRBJ1-1, with TRBD1 matching over 7 bases. The CDR3 covers 15 residues. Germline assignment: CDR1 MDHEN and CDR2 SYDVKM. J lost 0 bases, V lost 7 bases, and 8 bases had no gene match. The CDR3 sequence is CASTQPTGMNTEAFF. For the CDR3, the DNA is TGTGCCAGCACACAGCCGACAGGGATGAACACTGAAGCTTTCTTT. The full variable domain, with the rest looked up from reference TRBV28 and TRBJ1-1, is DVKVTQSSRYLVKRTGEKVFLECVQDMDHENMFWYRQDPGLGLRLIYFSYDVKMKEKGDIPEGYSVSREKKERFSLILESASTNQTSMYLCASTQPTGMNTEAFFGQGTRLTVV.